A single T cell receptor beta chain is shown here with its context. Original processing methods: Cell counts per sample came from amplifying reference gene primers. This table comes from immunoSEQ multiplex PCR, and its TCRdb copy is limited to in-frame clones, with some not included. V and J calls and clone size come straight from that table; D and trimming were deduced from the DNA. Of tens of thousands of clones in the sample, around 79% were seen once. This record comes from a study of blood T cell repertoires in COVID-19. Turning to the study itself: The United States, Italy and Spain provided the acute and convalescent COVID-19 samples. The analysed material was cDNA or gDNA that came from T cells, B-cell-depleted T cells, or PBMCs.

V lost 7 bases to trimming and J lost 3 bases, with 14 bases between them. In germline, CDR1 is MNHEY, CDR2 SVGAGI. The CDR3 is made up of 14 amino acids. The material sequenced was peripheral blood. The TCR originated in a woman aged 70-85 years with acute or convalescent COVID-19. This chain links TRBV6-5 with TRBJ2-3; D perhaps matches TRBD2 (5 bases). CDR3 loop: CASNKRSTTDTQYF. The CDR3 bases are TGTGCCAGCAATAAGCGGAGCACTACAGATACGCAGTATTTT.